This TCR beta chain was sequenced during a study of shared clonotypes between healthy human individuals. In the study overall: Each donor's CD4 naive and CD4 memory cells filled three plates apiece, CD8 naive two, and CD8 memory one. General study points: Non-shared clonotypes had lower generation probabilities than those shared by all four donors. A generally larger estimated richness was seen in naive subsets than in memory subsets. Represented diversity, genetic and exposure-history alike, was limited by few donors.

Libraries were prepared by immunoSEQ multiplex PCR; TCRdb keeps only in-frame clonotypes and omits some of them. Here the sample spans approximately 400,000 clones, 96% being singletons. CDR1 SGHNT and CDR2 YYREEE come from the germline V gene (reference sequence). This CDR3 contains 14 residues. With 3 bases removed from V and 0 bases from J, the gap between germline ends came to 9 bases. Comments on this clone: Its target is unknown.

The sequencing sample was made of memory CD8+ T cells sorted from blood. Sample subset: CD45RO+ cells pooled with CCR7-negative TemRA cells. The rearrangement links TRBV5-4 to TRBJ2-5; maybe TRBD1 (5 bases). The sequence was obtained from a man under 40 in good health. CDR3 region: CASSSRQYQETQYF. The DNA of the CDR3 is TGTGCCAGCAGCTCCCGACAGTACCAAGAGACCCAGTACTTC.